The 10 T cell receptor beta chains below come from one sample, sequenced in a study of T cell responses to AZD1222 COVID-19 vaccine. This table comes from immunoSEQ multiplex PCR, and its TCRdb copy is limited to in-frame clones, with some not included. The repertoire holds approximately 140,000 clones, with about nine tenths as singletons. The sequencing used peripheral blood, collected 28 days after the second AZD1222 dose. The source is an adult who received the AZD1222 COVID-19 vaccine.

The chain combines TRBV6-5 with TRBJ2-1; D gene unclear. The germline V gene has CDR1 MNHEY and CDR2 SVGAGI. Deletions cut 6 bases from V and 2 bases from J, with 11 bases between. The CDR3 runs to 14 residues. The CDR3 loop is CASRQKTTYNEQFF. CDR3 in DNA: TGTGCCAGCAGACAAAAAACCACCTACAATGAGCAGTTCTTC.

The chain joins TRBV19 to TRBJ1-2; D is perhaps TRBD1 (5 bases). This CDR3 comprises 12 residues. Germline CDR1 is LNHDA and CDR2 is SQIVND (reference sequence). V lost 2 bases and J 5 bases, leaving 6 bases between the germline ends. Written as DNA, the CDR3 is TGTGCCAGTAGTATAAAGGGGTATGGCTACACCTTC. Translation gives CASSIKGYGYTF.

This chain joins TRBV11-2 and TRBJ1-1; TRBD1 aligns across 10 bases. Trimming cost V 1 base and J 1 base; bases outside gene matches: 3. Germline V gene data show CDR1 as SGHAT and CDR2 as FQNNGV. The CDR3 consists of 16 residues. Here the CDR3 reads CASSLGTGGRNTEAFF. Written as DNA, the CDR3 is TGTGCCAGCAGCTTAGGGACAGGGGGGCGGAACACTGAAGCTTTCTTT. The variable domain in full, with the rest retrieved from reference TRBV11-2 and TRBJ1-1, is EAGVAQSPRYKIIEKRQSVAFWCNPISGHATLYWYQQILGQGPKLLIQFQNNGVVDDSQLPKDRFSAERLKGVDSTLKIQPAKLEDSAVYLCASSLGTGGRNTEAFFGQGTRLTVV.

This sequence joins TRBV18 and TRBJ1-5; D is unclear. V lost 2 bases and J lost 7, with 15 bases in between. There are 15 residues in the CDR3. The germline CDR1 and CDR2 sequences are KGHSH and LQKENI. The CDR3 region is CASSPGQPGEQPQHF. The DNA for the CDR3 is TGTGCCAGCTCACCAGGTCAGCCGGGAGAACAGCCCCAGCATTTT.

This clone has only one observation. This chain connects TRBV7-9 to TRBJ2-7, with D possibly matching TRBD2 (5 bases). Trimming pared 3 bases from V and 6 bases from J, leaving 12 bases between. The CDR3 runs 13 residues. The germline gives CDR1 SEHNR, CDR2 FQNEAQ (reference sequence). This chain's CDR3 is CASSFDGKGEQYF. The DNA of the CDR3 is TGTGCCAGCAGCTTCGACGGGAAAGGCGAGCAGTACTTC.

The V gene is TRBV4-1, the J gene TRBJ2-7; the D is unclear. The germline V and J ends were trimmed by 4 bases and 0 bases, with 13 bases remaining between them. CDR1 and CDR2 (germline): MGHRA, YSYEKL. The CDR3 runs to 15 residues. The CDR3 here is CASSPRQASSYEQYF. In nucleotides, the CDR3 is TGCGCCAGCAGCCCCCGGCAGGCCAGCTCCTACGAGCAGTACTTC.

The rearrangement uses TRBV14 and TRBJ2-3; D unclear. The CDR3 extends over 13 amino acids. V was trimmed by 5 bases and J by 3 bases, leaving 9 bases between them. CDR1 and CDR2 (germline): SGHDN, FVKESK. CDR3 in amino acids: CASSYRGTDTQYF. Here the CDR3 DNA reads TGTGCCAGCAGCTATCGTGGTACAGATACGCAGTATTTT.

The chain carries TRBV27 and TRBJ2-1; tentatively, D is TRBD1 or TRBD2 (5 bases each). The V gene's germline CDR1 is MNHEY and CDR2 SMNVEV (reference sequence). V was shortened by 8 bases and J by 3 bases, with 17 bases between the two germline ends. This CDR3 region has 15 residues. CDR3 DNA: TGTGCCAGCCCAATCGGGGCTATGCTCTACAATGAGCAGTTCTTC. This translates into CASPIGAMLYNEQFF.

This chain connects TRBV29-1 to TRBJ2-1, with TRBD1 matching 7 bases. V shed 6 bases and J 6 bases; nucleotides not matched to a gene: 14. CDR1 and CDR2 from the germline V gene are SQVTM and ANQGSEA. The CDR3 extends over 15 amino acids. CDR3 region: CSVRDGTVSRNEQFF. The CDR3 DNA follows: TGCAGCGTCCGAGACGGGACAGTCAGCCGCAATGAGCAGTTCTTC.

This chain joins TRBV12-5 and TRBJ2-7; perhaps D is TRBD1 or TRBD2 (5 bases each). Germline-derived CDR1 and CDR2 are LGHNT and FRNRAP. CDR3 length: 14 amino acids. The V end lost 2 bases, the J end lost 0 bases, and 8 bases lay between the germline ends. The CDR3 loop reads CASGLSGGSYEQYF. The DNA for the CDR3 is TGTGCTAGTGGTTTGAGTGGGGGCTCCTACGAGCAGTACTTC.